This T cell receptor (beta chain) was obtained from a study of PD-1 blockade in classical Hodgkin lymphoma. Study-level background: Patients in the cohort were put on intravenous nivolumab, 3 mg/kg every 2 weeks. Study-wide results and limits: Patients were excluded if nivolumab began under 1 year after ASCT (the autologous transplant). CD4+ TCR diversity rose significantly by C4D1, and CD8+ TCR diversity did not.

With respect to this clone: What it binds is unknown.

Relapse was seen in all patients after autologous stem cell transplantation, and brentuximab vedotin exposure was variable. Germline V lookup: CDR1 MGHRA, CDR2 YSYEKL. This CDR3 comprises 16 residues. V lost 0 bases, J lost 0 bases, and 12 bases lay in between. The table came from immunoSEQ multiplex PCR; TCRdb's copy has only in-frame clones and leaves some out. The table shows 15,000 to 17,000 clones, with roughly 84% occurring only once. This clonotype originated in a human donor with classical Hodgkin lymphoma. The chain couples TRBV4-1 to TRBJ2-7; D gene unclear. The specimen was peripheral blood mononuclear cells (PBMCs), collected before the second cycle of nivolumab. This CDR3 is CASSQDPADSSYEQYF. The DNA of the CDR3 is TGCGCCAGCAGCCAAGATCCGGCTGACTCCTCCTACGAGCAGTACTTC.